Included here is one T cell receptor (beta chain) sequence, with context. Antigen specificity is unknown. CDR3 length equals 15 residues. In germline, CDR1 is SGHRS, CDR2 YFSETQ. V was cut by 5 bases and J by 0 bases, with 14 bases left in between. These data are taken from a study of OX40 agonist ivuxolimab in advanced cancers. Overall study results and limits: At 0.1 to 3.0 mg/kg, CD4+ and CD8+ blood T cells expanded clonally by week 6. Several nonresponders also turned out to have low normalized T-cell clonal expansion.

Assay: immunoSEQ multiplex PCR; the TCRdb copy retains only in-frame clones and omits some. This sample has around 140,000 clones, with 90% found just once. The gene calls are TRBV5-1 and TRBJ1-1; D might be TRBD1 (6 bases). The TCR was taken from an adult with an advanced solid tumor such as melanoma, head and neck, liver or kidney cancer. The material sequenced was CD4+ or CD8+ T cells sorted from blood, taken in a trial of the OX40 agonist ivuxolimab. CDR3 in DNA: TGCGCCAGCAGATCAACTAGGACAGTGAACACTGAAGCTTTCTTT. The encoded protein is CASRSTRTVNTEAFF. The full variable domain, its missing parts supplied by reference TRBV5-1 and TRBJ1-1, is KAGVTQTPRYLIKTRGQQVTLSCSPISGHRSVSWYQQTPGQGLQFLFEYFSETQRNKGNFPGRFSGRQFSNSRSEMNVSTLELGDSALYLCASRSTRTVNTEAFFGQGTRLTVV.